Shown below are 8 T cell receptor beta chains from a single sample sequenced in a study of shared clonotypes between healthy human individuals. Sequencing was performed with immunoSEQ multiplex PCR; in TCRdb, only in-frame clones are kept and a portion is missing. The table includes about 1.1 million clones, around three quarters detected once. Source material: memory CD4+ T cells from PBMCs. Indicated subset: CD45RA-negative fraction. These receptor sequences come from a young man in good health. Some clones in this sample may be carry-over from other donors' samples.

The J gene is TRBJ1-4, the V gene TRBV5-1; TRBD1 aligns across 10 bases. J was trimmed by 8 bases and V by 4 bases; bases with no gene match: 5. The CDR3 spans 14 residues. Germline values: CDR1 SGHRS, CDR2 YFSETQ. The CDR3 nucleotides read TGCGCCAGCAGCCCCGGGACAGGGGCGGAAAAACTGTTTTTT. Residues: CASSPGTGAEKLFF.

Regarding this clone: The same CDR3 is also encoded by other DNA sequences in this sample. The chain combines TRBV2 with TRBJ2-1; D remains ambiguous. The CDR3 runs 11 residues. CDR1 SNHLY and CDR2 FYNNEI come from the germline V gene. Trimming cost V 4 bases and J 4 bases, with 2 bases left between them. The CDR3 loop is CASSGYNEQFF. The CDR3 DNA follows: TGTGCCAGCAGTGGATACAATGAGCAGTTCTTC.

This chain connects TRBV14 to TRBJ2-4; 12 bases fit TRBD2. The CDR3 runs 16 residues. Germline loops: CDR1 SGHDN, CDR2 FVKESK. Losses at the gene ends were 4 bases for V and 3 bases for J; bases not matched to a gene: 4. The chain's CDR3 is CASSRTSGRSKNIQYF. CDR3 DNA sequence: TGTGCCAGCAGCCGTACTAGCGGGAGGAGCAAAAACATTCAGTACTTC. The full variable domain, completed using reference TRBV14 and TRBJ2-4, is EAGVTQFPSHSVIEKGQTVTLRCDPISGHDNLYWYRRVMGKEIKFLLHFVKESKQDESGMPNNRFLAERTGGTYSTLKVQPAELEDSGVYFCASSRTSGRSKNIQYFGAGTRLSVL.

The J gene is TRBJ2-3, the V gene TRBV20-1; D is unresolved. The germline V gene has CDR1 DFQATT and CDR2 SNEGSKA (reference sequence). V lost 8 bases and J 3 bases, leaving 9 bases between the germline ends. CDR3 length equals 11 residues. Written as DNA, the CDR3 is TGCAGTCCAGGATCTACAGATACGCAGTATTTT. This sequence encodes CSPGSTDTQYF.

The chain carries TRBV4-1 and TRBJ2-3; 7 bases are a match to TRBD2. The CDR3 runs to 18 residues. Trimming cost V 4 bases and J 0 bases; bases outside gene matches: 13. CDR1 MGHRA and CDR2 YSYEKL come from the germline V gene. The CDR3, as DNA: TGCGCCAGCAGCCGAGCGGGGATAGCTGGGTTCAGCACAGATACGCAGTATTTT. As protein: CASSRAGIAGFSTDTQYF.

The chain has TRBV28 and TRBJ2-7; TRBD1 agrees at 10 bases. CDR1 is MDHEN and CDR2 is SYDVKM in the germline V gene. Losses at the gene ends were 4 bases for V and 4 bases for J; bases not matched to a gene: 13. CDR3 length: 17 amino acids. The CDR3 reads CASSSYLGGQGNYEQYF. DNA of the CDR3: TGTGCCAGCAGTTCTTACCTTGGGGGACAGGGGAATTACGAGCAGTACTTC.

The chain combines TRBV10-3 with TRBJ1-1, with D unclear. The CDR3 covers 12 residues. Germline values: CDR1 ENHRY, CDR2 SYGVKD. V gave up 3 bases and J gave up 3 bases, with 5 bases separating them. For the CDR3, the DNA is TGTGCCATCAGTGATGCGGACACTGAAGCTTTCTTT. This translates into CAISDADTEAFF.

CDR3 sequence: CASSFGIRQGGKGNEQFF. CDR3 nucleotide sequence: TGTGCCAGCAGCTTCGGGATCAGGCAGGGTGGTAAAGGTAATGAGCAGTTCTTC. The V call is TRBV7-6, the J call TRBJ2-1; D may correspond to TRBD1 or TRBD2 (5 bases each). The CDR3 is 18 residues long. Trimming shortened V by 3 bases and J by 7 bases, and 25 bases separated the two germline ends. Germline V gene data show CDR1 as SGHVS and CDR2 as FNYEAQ.